The 23 T cell receptor beta chains below come from one sample, sequenced in a study of PD-1 blockade in classical Hodgkin lymphoma. The time point is: newly diagnosed, previously untreated cHL patient sample. Purified CD4+ T cells were obtained from thawed PBMCs through magnetic negative selection. Assay: immunoSEQ multiplex PCR; the TCRdb copy retains only in-frame clones and omits some. The table lists almost 20,000 clones, about 80% of them singletons, with less than 1.5% in the top ten. The source material was CD4+ T cells from blood. The receptors stem from a human donor with classical Hodgkin lymphoma.

This clone was seen only a few times. This chain joins TRBV2 and TRBJ2-5; tentative D call: TRBD1 (5 bases). With 10 bases removed from V and 4 bases from J, the gap between germline ends came to 22 bases. Germline lookup yields CDR1 SNHLY and CDR2 FYNNEI. The length of the CDR3 is 15 residues. This CDR3 reads CATSRNGASPETQYF. CDR3 coding DNA: TGTGCCACATCTCGCAATGGGGCGTCACCAGAGACCCAGTACTTC.

This CDR3 reads CASSYSRTANEQFF. CDR3 DNA: TGTGCCAGCAGTTATTCCCGTACAGCTAATGAGCAGTTCTTC. V is TRBV6-5 and J is TRBJ2-1; no firm D call. CDR1 and CDR2 from the germline V gene are MNHEY and SVGAGI. The V end lost 3 bases, the J end lost 7 bases, and 13 bases lay between the germline ends. The CDR3 covers 14 residues.

V is TRBV15 and J is TRBJ2-2; possibly TRBD2 for D (5 bases). The germline CDR1 and CDR2 sequences are LNHNV and YYDKDF (reference sequence). The ends were cut back, 4 bases at V and 7 bases at J, with 10 bases in the middle. The CDR3 extends over 13 amino acids. This CDR3 reads CATSIVSVGELFF. The DNA of the CDR3 is TGTGCCACCAGCATTGTTAGCGTCGGGGAGCTGTTTTTT.

This clone appeared a single time. The genes are TRBV5-1 and TRBJ1-1; a weak D match, TRBD1 (6 bases). The CDR3 runs 18 residues. CDR1 is SGHRS, CDR2 YFSETQ, per germline. Trimming cost V 4 bases and J 8 bases, with 30 bases left between them. CDR3 sequence: CASSPGTPGGFWDNEAFF. Here the CDR3 DNA reads TGCGCCAGCAGCCCAGGAACACCGGGGGGTTTTTGGGACAACGAAGCTTTCTTT.

The chain uses TRBV6-5 and TRBJ1-1; no reliable D call. CDR1 MNHEY and CDR2 SVGAGI come from the germline V gene. Trimming shortened V by 4 bases and J by 7 bases, and 13 bases separated the two germline ends. This CDR3 comprises 13 residues. The CDR3 protein is CASSFGGRYEAFF. For the CDR3, the DNA is TGTGCCAGCAGTTTTGGTGGAAGGTATGAAGCTTTCTTT.

The chain is built from TRBV2 and TRBJ2-1; 10 bases agree with TRBD2. V shed 6 bases and J 6 bases; nucleotides not matched to a gene: 8. CDR3 length: 15 residues. Germline-derived CDR1 and CDR2 are SNHLY and FYNNEI. The CDR3 reads CASSARTSGGNEQFF. The CDR3, as DNA: TGTGCCAGCAGCGCTAGGACTAGCGGAGGCAATGAGCAGTTCTTC.

The chain couples TRBV28 to TRBJ2-7; 12 bases align to TRBD1. V lost 4 bases and J lost 7; bases outside the gene matches: 8. Germline V gene sequence: CDR1 MDHEN, CDR2 SYDVKM. There are 15 residues in the CDR3. CDR3 residues: CASSSPGQGAGEQYF. DNA for the CDR3: TGTGCCAGCAGTTCGCCGGGACAGGGGGCTGGTGAGCAGTACTTC.

This clone was counted a few times. The rearrangement links TRBV6-5 to TRBJ2-7; D is ambiguous. With 2 bases removed from V and 3 bases from J, the gap between germline ends came to 8 bases. In germline, CDR1 is MNHEY, CDR2 SVGAGI. This CDR3 has 13 residues. The CDR3, as DNA: TGTGCCAGCAGTTACCCACCCATCTACGAGCAGTACTTC. It encodes CASSYPPIYEQYF.

This clone was seen only once. V and J are TRBV19 and TRBJ2-1, with TRBD2 matching 7 bases. The CDR3 consists of 14 residues. Germline loops: CDR1 LNHDA, CDR2 SQIVND (reference sequence). J gave up 3 bases and V 5 bases, and 4 bases lay outside the gene matches. CDR3 in DNA: TGTGCCAGTAGTCACCAGCGGGGCTACAATGAGCAGTTCTTC. Its protein is CASSHQRGYNEQFF.

V is TRBV4-2 and J is TRBJ1-4, with TRBD1 matching over 11 bases. The V segment lost 1 base and the J segment 1 base; nucleotides outside the gene matches: 2. The CDR3 runs 17 residues. CDR1 and CDR2 (germline): LGHNA, YNFKEQ. CDR3 bases: TGTGCCAGCAGCCAAGCCGGGACAGGGGGAACTAATGAAAAACTGTTTTTT. Its translation is CASSQAGTGGTNEKLFF.

J is TRBJ2-7 and V is TRBV9, with TRBD1 matching over 11 bases. The trim removed 3 bases at V and 0 bases at J, leaving 2 bases unmatched. This CDR3 comprises 15 residues. Looked up from germline, CDR1 is SGDLS and CDR2 is YYNGEE. The DNA of the CDR3 is TGTGCCAGCAGCGCGGGGACAGGGGGCTCCTACGAGCAGTACTTC. This sequence encodes CASSAGTGGSYEQYF. Combining the CDR3 with reference TRBV9 and TRBJ2-7 gives the whole variable domain DSGVTQTPKHLITATGQRVTLRCSPRSGDLSVYWYQQSLDQGLQFLIQYYNGEERAKGNILERFSAQQFPDLHSELNLSSLELGDSALYFCASSAGTGGSYEQYFGPGTRLTVT.

CDR3 bases: TGTGCCAGCAGCCAGGGGCCTAGCGGGAGGGCCCTGGACGAGCAGTACTTC. This gives the protein CASSQGPSGRALDEQYF. The chain couples TRBV7-9 to TRBJ2-7, with 12 bases lining up with TRBD2. This CDR3 has 17 amino acids. V was clipped by 5 bases and J by 5 bases; unmatched bases: 13. From germline, CDR1 is SEHNR and CDR2 FQNEAQ (reference sequence).

This chain uses TRBV28 with TRBJ2-4; TRBD2 is a possible D gene (6 bases). V gave up 5 bases and J gave up 0 bases, with 11 bases separating them. The CDR3 is made up of 15 amino acids. Germline loops: CDR1 MDHEN, CDR2 SYDVKM. CDR3 region: CASSHGGTAKNIQYF. The CDR3, as DNA: TGTGCCAGCAGTCATGGGGGGACAGCCAAAAACATTCAGTACTTC.

The chain recombines TRBV10-1 with TRBJ2-2; no clear D gene. This CDR3 spans 11 amino acids. The V and J ends lost 7 bases and 0 bases respectively, with 0 bases between them. CDR1 is WNHNN, CDR2 SYGVQD, per germline (reference sequence). The CDR3 sequence: CASTNTGELFF. The CDR3, as DNA: TGCGCCAGCACGAACACCGGGGAGCTGTTTTTT.

This rearrangement joins TRBV7-9 to TRBJ2-3; D is possibly TRBD1 (6 bases). V lost 1 base and J lost 4, with 12 bases in between. The germline V gene encodes CDR1 SEHNR and CDR2 FQNEAQ (reference sequence). This CDR3 is built from 15 residues. This CDR3 is CASSLVLGASDTQYF. In DNA form, the CDR3 reads TGTGCCAGCAGCTTAGTCCTGGGGGCCTCAGATACGCAGTATTTT.

The rearrangement links TRBV5-1 to TRBJ1-3; 8 nucleotides align to TRBD1. The J segment lost 2 bases and the V segment lost 4 bases, leaving 8 bases of the junction unmatched. Germline assignment: CDR1 SGHRS and CDR2 YFSETQ. CDR3 length: 16 residues. As DNA, the CDR3 is TGCGCCAGCAGCCTTCCGACAGGGGACACTGGAAACACCATATATTTT. It specifies CASSLPTGDTGNTIYF.

V and J are TRBV5-1 and TRBJ1-6; a weak D match, TRBD1 (5 bases). The germline V gene encodes CDR1 SGHRS and CDR2 YFSETQ. V was shortened by 3 bases and J by 13 bases, with 20 bases between the two germline ends. The CDR3 has 15 residues. CDR3 in DNA: TGCGCCAGCAGCTCGCCAGGGACTCGTAATATTCCCCTCCACTTT. Its protein is CASSSPGTRNIPLHF.

This clone was seen a few times. The CDR3 reads CASSPGVGAFF. The DNA of the CDR3 is TGTGCCAGCAGCCCCGGCGTAGGAGCTTTCTTT. V and J are TRBV4-2 and TRBJ1-1; no clear D. CDR3 length: 11 residues. V lost 4 bases to trimming and J lost 10 bases, with 10 bases between them. Germline values: CDR1 LGHNA, CDR2 YNFKEQ.

The chain joins TRBV6-6 to TRBJ1-3, with D possibly being TRBD1 (5 bases). Trimming shortened V by 7 bases and J by 2 bases, and 12 bases separated the two germline ends. The germline V gene has CDR1 MNHNY and CDR2 SVGAGI (reference sequence). The CDR3 runs 14 residues. This chain's CDR3 is CASTTGRTGNTIYF. The CDR3 DNA follows: TGTGCCAGCACGACGGGGCGAACTGGAAACACCATATATTTT.

This clone was found once. This chain links TRBV5-6 with TRBJ2-1, with 7 bases that match TRBD2. The V gene's germline CDR1 is SGHDT and CDR2 YYEEEE. With V trimmed by 0 bases and J by 4 bases, 4 bases remained unmatched. The CDR3 covers 15 residues. The chain's CDR3 is CASSLGAGEYNEQFF. For the CDR3, the DNA is TGTGCCAGCAGCTTGGGTGCGGGAGAATACAATGAGCAGTTCTTC.

The V gene is TRBV18, the J gene TRBJ1-1, with 7 positions matching TRBD1. Germline CDR1 KGHSH, CDR2 LQKENI. Trimming at V came to 6 bases and at J to 6 bases, leaving 7 bases not matched to a gene. CDR3 length: 13 amino acids. This CDR3 is CASSPWDSSEAFF. In nucleotides, the CDR3 is TGTGCCAGCTCGCCTTGGGACAGCTCTGAAGCTTTCTTT.

J is TRBJ1-1 and V is TRBV6-5; D may be TRBD1 (5 bases). The CDR3 sequence is 15 residues long. The germline V gene has CDR1 MNHEY and CDR2 SVGAGI. Trimming removed 6 bases from V and 2 bases from J, with 16 bases in between. The CDR3 coding sequence is TGTGCCAGCAGCCCCGGGACGAACAGAAACACTGAAGCTTTCTTT. Its translation is CASSPGTNRNTEAFF.

J is TRBJ1-1 and V is TRBV6-5, with 7 bases matching TRBD1. The CDR3 length is 14 residues. The ends lost 5 bases at V and 6 bases at J; junction bases unmatched: 9. Per germline, CDR1 MNHEY and CDR2 SVGAGI. The CDR3 bases are TGTGCCAGCAGTCCGATCGACAGGGCCCCTGAAGCTTTCTTT. Its protein product is CASSPIDRAPEAFF.